This T cell receptor beta chain was identified in a study of Graves' ophthalmopathy and Graves' hyperthyroidism. Whole-study context: Peripheral blood (taken before any treatment) was collected at initial diagnosis.

The study enrolled ophthalmopathy donors with moderate-to-severe activity, CAS ≥3, NOSPECS ≥4 and duration under 3 months. Orbital computed tomography and thyroid ultrasound, along with TRAb, serum thyroxine and clinical symptoms, underpinned diagnosis. The study, taken as a whole, reports: Blood also harbored most expanded thyroid clonotypes above 0.001 frequency.

This clonotype was observed at least ten times. The antigen is undetermined. RNA transcripts yielded amplified TCR beta CDR3 regions. The workflow started with a first-round RT-PCR run with HTBI primers and then moved on to a second-round multiplex PCR. TCRdb processed the multiplex PCR reads anew with MiXCR; each CDR3 protein has one entry. This sample has hundreds of thousands of distinct CDR3 sequences, with over 40% found just once. V was pared by 4 bases and J by 1 base, with 9 bases between. The germline CDR1 and CDR2 sequences are KGHDR and SFDVKD. This CDR3 is built from 14 residues. The sequence came from an adult man with Graves' ophthalmopathy. Sample: peripheral blood. This chain joins TRBV24-1 and TRBJ2-5; D might be TRBD1 (5 bases). CDR3 sequence reads: CATSEGQGQETQYF. CDR3 nucleotide sequence: TGTGCCACCAGTGAAGGGCAGGGCCAAGAGACCCAGTACTTC.